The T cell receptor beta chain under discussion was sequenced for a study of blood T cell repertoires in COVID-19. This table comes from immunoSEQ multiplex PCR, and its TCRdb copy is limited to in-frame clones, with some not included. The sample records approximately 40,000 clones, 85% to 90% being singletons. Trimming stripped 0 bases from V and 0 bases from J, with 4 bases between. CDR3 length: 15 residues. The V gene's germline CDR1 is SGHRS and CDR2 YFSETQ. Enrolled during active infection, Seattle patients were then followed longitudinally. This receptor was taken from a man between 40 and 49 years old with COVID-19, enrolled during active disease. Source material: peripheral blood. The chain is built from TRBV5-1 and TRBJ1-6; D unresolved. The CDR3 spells CASSLDSSYNSPLHF. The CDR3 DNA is TGCGCCAGCAGCTTGGACAGCTCCTATAATTCACCCCTCCACTTT.